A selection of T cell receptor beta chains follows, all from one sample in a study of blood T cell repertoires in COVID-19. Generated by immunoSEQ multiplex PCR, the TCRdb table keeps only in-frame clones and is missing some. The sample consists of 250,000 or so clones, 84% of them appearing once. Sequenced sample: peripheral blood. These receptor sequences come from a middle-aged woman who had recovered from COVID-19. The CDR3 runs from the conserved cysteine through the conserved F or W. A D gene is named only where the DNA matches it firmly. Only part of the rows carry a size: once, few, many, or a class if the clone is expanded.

CDR3 DNA: TGTGCCAGCAGCGGTGACAGGGCGGGAACTGAAGCTTTCTTT
CDR3 protein: CASSGDRAGTEAFF
D gene: TRBD1
J gene: TRBJ1-1
CDR3 length: 14
V gene: TRBV9
clone size: NA

CDR3 DNA: TGTGCCAGCAGTTACGAAGGAGCTGCCTACGAGCAGTACTTC
CDR3 protein: CASSYEGAAYEQYF
D gene: NA
J gene: TRBJ2-7
CDR3 length: 14
V gene: TRBV6-5
clone size: once

CDR3 DNA: TGTGCCAGTAGTACCCAGACAGGGGGACCTCATTTT
CDR3 protein: CASSTQTGGPHF
D gene: TRBD1
J gene: TRBJ1-5
CDR3 length: 12
V gene: TRBV19
clone size: few

CDR3 DNA: TGTGCCAGCAGCGCCAGGGACAACAATCAGCCCCAGCATTTT
CDR3 protein: CASSARDNNQPQHF
D gene: NA
J gene: TRBJ1-5
CDR3 length: 14
V gene: TRBV9
clone size: NA

CDR3 DNA: TGTGCCAGCAGCTTATGGGACGGGGGAGGAGAGACCCAGTACTTC
CDR3 protein: CASSLWDGGGETQYF
D gene: NA
J gene: TRBJ2-5
CDR3 length: 15
V gene: TRBV7-9
clone size: NA

CDR3 DNA: TGTGCCATCAGTGATCTCGGCGGGGGCCAGAAAATCTACGAGCAGTACTTC
CDR3 protein: CAISDLGGGQKIYEQYF
D gene: NA
J gene: TRBJ2-7
CDR3 length: 17
V gene: TRBV10-3
clone size: NA

CDR3 DNA: TGCAGCGTTAAACAGGGAACTGATCAGCCCCAGCATTTT
CDR3 protein: CSVKQGTDQPQHF
D gene: NA
J gene: TRBJ1-5
CDR3 length: 13
V gene: TRBV29-1
clone size: NA

CDR3 DNA: TGTGCCAGCAGTTCCGGACAGGGACCTCTTGGCTACACCTTC
CDR3 protein: CASSSGQGPLGYTF
D gene: TRBD1
J gene: TRBJ1-2
CDR3 length: 14
V gene: TRBV28
clone size: NA

CDR3 DNA: TGTGCCAGCAGCTTAGACAGTAGCAATCAGCCCCAGCATTTT
CDR3 protein: CASSLDSSNQPQHF
D gene: NA
J gene: TRBJ1-5
CDR3 length: 14
V gene: TRBV7-9
clone size: once

CDR3 DNA: TGCGCCAGCAGCTTCGGCTTAGGGCAGGGAAGAGGCACTGAAGCTTTCTTT
CDR3 protein: CASSFGLGQGRGTEAFF
D gene: NA
J gene: TRBJ1-1
CDR3 length: 17
V gene: TRBV5-1
clone size: NA

CDR3 DNA: TGTGCCAGCAGTCCCGCCCTGGGACAGGGGGCGGACAACCATAGAAGCTCGATCAGGGCTTTCTTT
CDR3 protein: CASSPALGQGADNHRSSIRAFF
D gene: TRBD1
J gene: TRBJ1-1
CDR3 length: 22
V gene: TRBV28
clone size: NA

CDR3 DNA: TGTGCCAGCAGGCCCGGGACAGGGGACACCGGGGAGCTGTTTTTT
CDR3 protein: CASRPGTGDTGELFF
D gene: TRBD1
J gene: TRBJ2-2
CDR3 length: 15
V gene: TRBV7-9
clone size: few

CDR3 DNA: TGTGCCTGGAGCAGGGGGCTGACCGGGGAGCTGTTTTTT
CDR3 protein: CAWSRGLTGELFF
D gene: TRBD1
J gene: TRBJ2-2
CDR3 length: 13
V gene: TRBV30
clone size: NA

CDR3 DNA: TGTGCCTCGCGGGGGAGTACTCCAGCTAATGAAAAACTGTTTTTT
CDR3 protein: CASRGSTPANEKLFF
D gene: NA
J gene: TRBJ1-4
CDR3 length: 15
V gene: TRBV28
clone size: NA

CDR3 DNA: TGCAGCGTTTCACGGGACAGGGGGCGAGCGGAATTC
CDR3 protein: CSVSRDRGRAEF
D gene: TRBD1
J gene: TRBJ1-2
CDR3 length: 12
V gene: TRBV29-1
clone size: NA

CDR3 DNA: TGCGCCAGCAGACAGATCTCCTCTGGAAACACCATATATTTT
CDR3 protein: CASRQISSGNTIYF
D gene: NA
J gene: TRBJ1-3
CDR3 length: 14
V gene: TRBV5-1
clone size: NA

CDR3 DNA: TGTGCCAGCAGCTTAGACGCGGCAGCAAGAGATACGCAGTATTTT
CDR3 protein: CASSLDAAARDTQYF
D gene: NA
J gene: TRBJ2-3
CDR3 length: 15
V gene: TRBV11-2
clone size: NA

CDR3 DNA: TGCGCCAGCAGCTTGGCTCGCGGGGACCTCCAAGAGACCCAGTACTTC
CDR3 protein: CASSLARGDLQETQYF
D gene: NA
J gene: TRBJ2-5
CDR3 length: 16
V gene: TRBV5-1
clone size: NA

CDR3 DNA: TGCGCCAGCAGCCCGGGTTGGGGGAGGAAGGGCCAAGAGACCCAGTACTTC
CDR3 protein: CASSPGWGRKGQETQYF
D gene: NA
J gene: TRBJ2-5
CDR3 length: 17
V gene: TRBV5-1
clone size: NA

CDR3 DNA: TGTGCCAGCAGTTCGCACACCGGGACAGGAAACAATGGCTACACCTTC
CDR3 protein: CASSSHTGTGNNGYTF
D gene: TRBD1
J gene: TRBJ1-2
CDR3 length: 16
V gene: TRBV28
clone size: NA

CDR3 DNA: TGCGCCAGCAGCTGGGACACCAAAAACATTCAGTACTTC
CDR3 protein: CASSWDTKNIQYF
D gene: NA
J gene: TRBJ2-4
CDR3 length: 13
V gene: TRBV5-1
clone size: once

CDR3 DNA: TGTGCCAGCAGCTTAGAAGATAGTACACCCCTCCACTTT
CDR3 protein: CASSLEDSTPLHF
D gene: NA
J gene: TRBJ1-6
CDR3 length: 13
V gene: TRBV11-2
clone size: once

CDR3 DNA: TGCGCCAGCAGCTTGGGGCAGAACTACGAGCAGTACTTC
CDR3 protein: CASSLGQNYEQYF
D gene: NA
J gene: TRBJ2-7
CDR3 length: 13
V gene: TRBV5-1
clone size: NA

CDR3 DNA: TGTGCCAGCGGGAAAGACAGAAGAGAGACCCAGTACTTC
CDR3 protein: CASGKDRRETQYF
D gene: NA
J gene: TRBJ2-5
CDR3 length: 13
V gene: TRBV5-8
clone size: once

CDR3 DNA: TGTGCCAGCAGTTACGGACAGGGTTGGGCCGGGGAGCTGTTTTTT
CDR3 protein: CASSYGQGWAGELFF
D gene: TRBD1
J gene: TRBJ2-2
CDR3 length: 15
V gene: TRBV6-5
clone size: once

CDR3 DNA: TGTGCCAGCAGCCAAGGGGCAGGGGACACCGGGGAGCTGTTTTTT
CDR3 protein: CASSQGAGDTGELFF
D gene: NA
J gene: TRBJ2-2
CDR3 length: 15
V gene: TRBV4-2
clone size: NA

CDR3 DNA: TGTGCCTGGAGCCTCGGGACTCCCGGGAGGGATGAGCAGTTCTTC
CDR3 protein: CAWSLGTPGRDEQFF
D gene: TRBD2
J gene: TRBJ2-1
CDR3 length: 15
V gene: TRBV30
clone size: NA

CDR3 DNA: TGTGCCAGCAGTTTTAAACAAGGTGGAGGCACTGAAGCTTTCTTT
CDR3 protein: CASSFKQGGGTEAFF
D gene: NA
J gene: TRBJ1-1
CDR3 length: 15
V gene: TRBV28
clone size: once

CDR3 DNA: TGTGCCAGCGCGCCGGGACTAGCTGGCGAGCAGTACTTC
CDR3 protein: CASAPGLAGEQYF
D gene: TRBD2
J gene: TRBJ2-7
CDR3 length: 13
V gene: TRBV7-3
clone size: NA

CDR3 DNA: TGTGCCTGGACCCCATCCCCCGGGGTGGGCCAGCCCCAGCATTTT
CDR3 protein: CAWTPSPGVGQPQHF
D gene: NA
J gene: TRBJ1-5
CDR3 length: 15
V gene: TRBV30
clone size: NA

CDR3 DNA: TGTGCCAGCACGGGGGGCTGGTCTGGAAACACCATATATTTT
CDR3 protein: CASTGGWSGNTIYF
D gene: NA
J gene: TRBJ1-3
CDR3 length: 14
V gene: TRBV28
clone size: NA

CDR3 DNA: TGTGCCAGCAGTTGGGCAGGGCGAAATTCACCCCTCCACTTT
CDR3 protein: CASSWAGRNSPLHF
D gene: NA
J gene: TRBJ1-6
CDR3 length: 14
V gene: TRBV16
clone size: NA

CDR3 DNA: TGTGCCAGCAGCTTAAGCCCCAAAGAGACCCAGTACTTC
CDR3 protein: CASSLSPKETQYF
D gene: NA
J gene: TRBJ2-5
CDR3 length: 13
V gene: TRBV7-9
clone size: NA

CDR3 DNA: TGTGCCAGCAGTTTATGGTGGGGGCCTAAAGAGACCCAGTACTTC
CDR3 protein: CASSLWWGPKETQYF
D gene: NA
J gene: TRBJ2-5
CDR3 length: 15
V gene: TRBV27
clone size: NA

CDR3 DNA: TGTGCCAGCAGCACCCTGACTAGCGGGGGGAACTACAATGAGCAGTTCTTC
CDR3 protein: CASSTLTSGGNYNEQFF
D gene: TRBD2
J gene: TRBJ2-1
CDR3 length: 17
V gene: TRBV7-8
clone size: NA

CDR3 DNA: TGTGCCAGTACCGGGTTGGAGAGGGAGACGGCCTATGGCTACACCTTC
CDR3 protein: CASTGLERETAYGYTF
D gene: NA
J gene: TRBJ1-2
CDR3 length: 16
V gene: TRBV19
clone size: NA

CDR3 DNA: TGTGCCAGCTCGTCCTGTGTCCACGAGCAGTACTTC
CDR3 protein: CASSSCVHEQYF
D gene: NA
J gene: TRBJ2-7
CDR3 length: 12
V gene: TRBV6-4
clone size: NA

CDR3 DNA: TGCGCCAGCAGCGACGGGACAGTCACTGAAGCTTTCTTT
CDR3 protein: CASSDGTVTEAFF
D gene: TRBD1
J gene: TRBJ1-1
CDR3 length: 13
V gene: TRBV5-1
clone size: NA

CDR3 DNA: TGTGCCAGCAGCCCCAGCGGGGACAATGAGCAGTTCTTC
CDR3 protein: CASSPSGDNEQFF
D gene: TRBD2
J gene: TRBJ2-1
CDR3 length: 13
V gene: TRBV5-5
clone size: once

CDR3 DNA: TGCGCCAGCAGTACCCAGGGGGACTCGGAGCTGTTTTTT
CDR3 protein: CASSTQGDSELFF
D gene: NA
J gene: TRBJ2-2
CDR3 length: 13
V gene: TRBV5-1
clone size: few

CDR3 DNA: TGTGCCAGCAGCCAAGCGTCAAGTTGGGAGTCTCCCGTCCATAATTCACCCCTCCACTTT
CDR3 protein: CASSQASSWESPVHNSPLHF
D gene: NA
J gene: TRBJ1-6
CDR3 length: 20
V gene: TRBV14
clone size: NA

CDR3 DNA: TGCGCCAGCAGCCCCACCGGGGATGAGCAGTTCTTC
CDR3 protein: CASSPTGDEQFF
D gene: NA
J gene: TRBJ2-1
CDR3 length: 12
V gene: TRBV5-1
clone size: NA

CDR3 DNA: TGTGCCAGCAGCACTCCGGGGAATGAGCAGTTCTTC
CDR3 protein: CASSTPGNEQFF
D gene: NA
J gene: TRBJ2-1
CDR3 length: 12
V gene: TRBV9
clone size: NA

CDR3 DNA: TGTGCCAGTAGTATTCCGGGACTAGCGGGGTACTACAATGAGCAGTTCTTC
CDR3 protein: CASSIPGLAGYYNEQFF
D gene: TRBD2
J gene: TRBJ2-1
CDR3 length: 17
V gene: TRBV19
clone size: NA

CDR3 DNA: TGTGCCAGCAGCCGGACGGGACTAGCGGGGGGTCGCACAGATACGCAGTATTTT
CDR3 protein: CASSRTGLAGGRTDTQYF
D gene: TRBD2
J gene: TRBJ2-3
CDR3 length: 18
V gene: TRBV3-1/TRBV3-2
clone size: NA

CDR3 DNA: TGCGCCAGCAGCTTGGACAGGGCCCACGAGCAGTACTTC
CDR3 protein: CASSLDRAHEQYF
D gene: NA
J gene: TRBJ2-7
CDR3 length: 13
V gene: TRBV5-1
clone size: NA

CDR3 DNA: TGTGCCACCAGGGGGGGTACAGCTCACACTGAAGCTTTCTTT
CDR3 protein: CATRGGTAHTEAFF
D gene: NA
J gene: TRBJ1-1
CDR3 length: 14
V gene: TRBV24-1
clone size: NA

CDR3 DNA: TGTGCCAGCTTCATGGGGGGGCGCGGGAACACTGAAGCTTTCTTT
CDR3 protein: CASFMGGRGNTEAFF
D gene: NA
J gene: TRBJ1-1
CDR3 length: 15
V gene: TRBV5-5
clone size: NA

CDR3 DNA: TGTGCCAGCAGCATAAGACAGGGCTACGAGCAGTACTTC
CDR3 protein: CASSIRQGYEQYF
D gene: TRBD1
J gene: TRBJ2-7
CDR3 length: 13
V gene: TRBV5-6
clone size: NA

CDR3 DNA: TGTGCCAGCAGTTACGGGGGGTGGGCCAAAAACATTCAGTACTTC
CDR3 protein: CASSYGGWAKNIQYF
D gene: NA
J gene: TRBJ2-4
CDR3 length: 15
V gene: TRBV6-5
clone size: NA

CDR3 DNA: TGTGCCAGCAGGACAGGGCCCACCGGGCCCCAGCATTTT
CDR3 protein: CASRTGPTGPQHF
D gene: TRBD1
J gene: TRBJ1-5
CDR3 length: 13
V gene: TRBV6-5
clone size: NA

CDR3 DNA: TGCAGTGCTCCCGACAGCTATGGCTACACCTTC
CDR3 protein: CSAPDSYGYTF
D gene: NA
J gene: TRBJ1-2
CDR3 length: 11
V gene: TRBV20-1
clone size: NA

CDR3 DNA: TGTGCCAGCAGTGTCCGGGACAGGGGACTTGGGAGCAATCAGCCCCAGCATTTT
CDR3 protein: CASSVRDRGLGSNQPQHF
D gene: TRBD1
J gene: TRBJ1-5
CDR3 length: 18
V gene: TRBV6-1
clone size: NA

CDR3 DNA: TGTGCCAGCAGTTACAGGCAGGGCCACTACGAGCAGTACTTC
CDR3 protein: CASSYRQGHYEQYF
D gene: NA
J gene: TRBJ2-7
CDR3 length: 14
V gene: TRBV6-5
clone size: once

CDR3 DNA: TGCGCCAGCAGTGAGACCCCCGGGACAGGCAACAATGAGCAGTTCTTC
CDR3 protein: CASSETPGTGNNEQFF
D gene: TRBD1
J gene: TRBJ2-1
CDR3 length: 16
V gene: TRBV10-1
clone size: NA

CDR3 DNA: TGTGCCAGTAGTATAAGCGCCGATCAGCCCCAGCATTTT
CDR3 protein: CASSISADQPQHF
D gene: NA
J gene: TRBJ1-5
CDR3 length: 13
V gene: TRBV19
clone size: few